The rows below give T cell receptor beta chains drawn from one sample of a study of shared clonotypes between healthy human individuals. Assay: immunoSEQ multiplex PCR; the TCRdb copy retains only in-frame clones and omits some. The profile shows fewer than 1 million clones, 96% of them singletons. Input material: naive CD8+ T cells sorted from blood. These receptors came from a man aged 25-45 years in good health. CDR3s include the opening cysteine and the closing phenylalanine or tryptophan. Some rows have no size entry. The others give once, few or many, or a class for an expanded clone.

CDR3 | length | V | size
CASSLVGDTEAFF | 13 | TRBV7-6 | once
CASSFGQSYEQYF | 13 | TRBV5-1 | .
CASSRTRDRGNTGELFF | 17 | TRBV5-6 | .
CASSFAYEQYF | 11 | TRBV10-2 | .
CASSLSLDIGTDTQYF | 16 | TRBV27 | .
CASSYGAGVTYEQYF | 15 | TRBV6-5 | .
CASSLDSNQPQHF | 13 | TRBV4-1 | .
CASRGDRAYSNQPQHF | 16 | TRBV2 | .
CATQPSGRSYQETQYF | 16 | TRBV2 | .
CASSLGLERESDSGRHYNEQFF | 22 | TRBV7-6 | .
CAWSVHGPRMSAGELFF | 17 | TRBV30 | .
CASSLKDGRNEQFF | 14 | TRBV5-4 | .
CAAQGSTNEKLFF | 13 | TRBV7-9 | .
CASSLDWGESYEQYF | 15 | TRBV11-2 | .
CASSLDPQNANEKLFF | 16 | TRBV5-1 | once
CASSRRTSSNEQFF | 14 | TRBV27 | .
CASSDSEAGNTQYF | 14 | TRBV7-9 | .
CASSLALAGGANVLTF | 16 | TRBV7-6 | .
CASSWGWGSRRETQYF | 16 | TRBV7-9 | .
CASSSGGFYSNQPQHF | 16 | TRBV5-6 | .
CASIMAGQETQYF | 13 | TRBV5-4 | .
CASSLYSTLSGTSPVDEQFF | 20 | TRBV27 | .
CAWSVRGYYEQYF | 13 | TRBV30 | .
CAIQGSYEQYF | 11 | TRBV2 | .
CASSFWAGPSYEQYF | 15 | TRBV5-1 | .
CASSLFSGKYGEAFF | 15 | TRBV5-1 | .
CASHGPSTDFLLTLYGYTF | 19 | TRBV28 | .
CASDRPGSLYNEQFF | 15 | TRBV7-9 | .
CASSFRLGGNTEAFF | 15 | TRBV7-8 | .
CASSPRTDSYEQYF | 14 | TRBV7-8 | .
CASSLGWGPYGYTF | 14 | TRBV7-9 | .
CASSAEVAGYGVNEQFF | 17 | TRBV5-1 | .
CASSPLAEEYEQYF | 14 | TRBV28 | .
CASSTRPTETQYF | 13 | TRBV7-8 | once
CASSLTWAANQPQHF | 15 | TRBV28 | .
CASSRTSGRREQYF | 14 | TRBV27 | .